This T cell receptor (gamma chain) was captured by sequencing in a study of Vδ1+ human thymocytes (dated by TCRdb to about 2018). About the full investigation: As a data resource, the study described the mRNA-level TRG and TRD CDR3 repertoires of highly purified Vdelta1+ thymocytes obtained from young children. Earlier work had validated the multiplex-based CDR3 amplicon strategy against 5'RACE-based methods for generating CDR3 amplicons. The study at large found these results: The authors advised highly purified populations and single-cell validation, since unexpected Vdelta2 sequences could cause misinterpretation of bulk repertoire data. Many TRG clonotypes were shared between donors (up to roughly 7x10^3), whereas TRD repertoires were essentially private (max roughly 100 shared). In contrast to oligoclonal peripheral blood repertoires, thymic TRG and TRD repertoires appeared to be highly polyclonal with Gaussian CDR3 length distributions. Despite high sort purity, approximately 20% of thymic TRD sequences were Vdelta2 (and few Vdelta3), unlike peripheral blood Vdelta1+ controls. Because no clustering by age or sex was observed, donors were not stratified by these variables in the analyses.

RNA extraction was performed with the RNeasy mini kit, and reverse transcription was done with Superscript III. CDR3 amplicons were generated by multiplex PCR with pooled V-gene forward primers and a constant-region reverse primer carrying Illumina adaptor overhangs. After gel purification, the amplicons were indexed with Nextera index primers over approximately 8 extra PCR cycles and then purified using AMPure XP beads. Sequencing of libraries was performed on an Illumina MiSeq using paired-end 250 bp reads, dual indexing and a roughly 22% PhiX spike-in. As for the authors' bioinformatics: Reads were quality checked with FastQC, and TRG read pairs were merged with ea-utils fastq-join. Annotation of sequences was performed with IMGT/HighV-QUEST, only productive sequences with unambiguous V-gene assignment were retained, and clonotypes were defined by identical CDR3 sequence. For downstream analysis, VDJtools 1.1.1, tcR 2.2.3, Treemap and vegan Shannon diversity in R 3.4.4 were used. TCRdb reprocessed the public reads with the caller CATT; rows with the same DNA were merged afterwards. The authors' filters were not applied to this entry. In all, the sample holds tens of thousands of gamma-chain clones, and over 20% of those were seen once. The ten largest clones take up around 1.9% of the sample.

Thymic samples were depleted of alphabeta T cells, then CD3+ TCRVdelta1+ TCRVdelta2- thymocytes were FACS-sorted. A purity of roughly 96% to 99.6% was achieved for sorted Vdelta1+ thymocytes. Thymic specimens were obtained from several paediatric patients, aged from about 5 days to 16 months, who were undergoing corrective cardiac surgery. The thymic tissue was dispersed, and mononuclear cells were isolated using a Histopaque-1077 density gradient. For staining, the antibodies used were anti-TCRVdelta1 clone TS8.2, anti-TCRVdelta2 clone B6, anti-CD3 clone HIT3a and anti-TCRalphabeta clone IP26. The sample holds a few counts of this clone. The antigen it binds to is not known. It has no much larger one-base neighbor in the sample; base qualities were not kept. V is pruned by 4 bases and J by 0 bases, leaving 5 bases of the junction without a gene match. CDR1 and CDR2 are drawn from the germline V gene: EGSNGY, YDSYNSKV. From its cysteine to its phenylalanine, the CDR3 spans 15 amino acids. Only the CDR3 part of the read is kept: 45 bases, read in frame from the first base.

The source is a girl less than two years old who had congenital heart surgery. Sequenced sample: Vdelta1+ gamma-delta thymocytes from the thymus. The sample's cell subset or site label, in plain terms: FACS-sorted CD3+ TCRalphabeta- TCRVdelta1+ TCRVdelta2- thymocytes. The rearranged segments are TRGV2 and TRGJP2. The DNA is TGTGCCACCTGGGAGGGATATAGTAGTGATTGGATCAAGACGTTT. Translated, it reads CATWEGYSSDWIKTF.